Given below is one TCR beta chain in context. This clonotype is described as large (0.1 to 1%). Per-nucleotide qualities are absent, and no much larger clonotype sits a single base away. Libraries were made using 5' RACE. A modified SMART protocol was used to prepare bulk TCR libraries. Bulk TCR libraries were sequenced on Illumina MiSeq with paired-end 300 bp reads, whereas single-cell libraries were sequenced on MiSeq with paired-end 250 bp reads. Per the original workflow: Reads were preprocessed with selected pRESTO steps, and V, D, J genes and CDR3 junctions were assigned with IMGT/HighV-QUEST. Bulk sequences were retained only when found in at least two replicas with cumulative read counts of 10 or more. For samples with more than 20 cells, repertoire diversity was measured using a sample-corrected Shannon entropy estimator. TCRdb trimmed the raw reads at Q25, called clones with MiXCR and kept productive beta chains. Each entry merges the rows of one CDR3 protein and shows their most common DNA and genes. For this entry, the V and J calls and clone size follow TCRdb and not the study's own pipeline. For this sample there are approximately 430 distinct CDR3 sequences; over 6.5% appear just once. The ten biggest clones cover approximately 17% of the sample.

When samples held relatively high numbers of tetramer-positive T cells, bulk-cell sorting was done alongside single-cell sorting. HLA-DQ:gluten tetramers were used to isolate gluten-specific T cells, and the rearranged TCR-alpha and TCR-beta genes of those cells were then analyzed by high-throughput sequencing. All sorting was performed on a BD Aria II cell sorter, with flow data analyzed in FlowJo. The sample is drawn from a study (dated by TCRdb to between 2016 and 2019). Describing the broader study: Two kinds of material were obtained from patients: duodenal biopsy samples, of which there were roughly 6 to 12, and blood, of which up to 100 ml was taken. For most subjects, cells were stained with pooled PE-conjugated tetramers presenting the glia-alpha1a, -alpha2, -omega1 and -omega2 epitopes. The study followed gluten-specific CD4+ T cell receptor repertoires in celiac disease across blood and gut, across disease stages, and over intervals ranging from weeks to decades. The overall study examined blood and gut biopsy samples from 21 celiac disease patients. Patients with historic T cell material from decades earlier were invited to donate new blood and biopsy samples for long-term comparison.

Findings and caveats that apply to the study as a whole: Sharing across patients was observed for about 1% of TCR-beta sequences and 0.2% of paired TCR-alpha/beta clonotypes, and cross-contamination was concluded by the authors not to be an issue. The conclusions depend on the specificity of the tetramers, and in earlier work about 79% of tetramer-sorted clones showed antigen-specific proliferation. Of 1,813 TCRs from fewer than 20 patients, approximately 10% of the TCR-alpha, TCR-beta or paired amino acid sequences were public. Clonotypes specific for gluten lasted for decades, and samples taken about 16 to 28 years apart shared up to roughly 50% overlap. Because of sampling limits, a maximum clonotype overlap of only approximately 50% was obtained between two independent sequencing runs of the same sample.

The TCR was taken from a female donor with celiac disease. This material consisted of gluten tetramer+ CD4+ T cells from blood or duodenal biopsy (not recorded which); whether cultured is not recorded, taken while untreated, on a gluten-free diet, or during gluten challenge (not recorded which). Reading the label with the study, this specimen's cell subset or site is: CD4+ T cells binding HLA-DQ:gluten tetramers.

The CDR3 amino acid sequence is: CASHSPFGTQETQYF. The DNA sequence is TGTGCCAGCCATAGCCCCTTCGGTACTCAAGAGACCCAGTACTTC. The chain is made from TRBV6-1 and TRBJ2-5, with the identity of the D gene unclear. At the junction V is shortened by 8 bases and J by 2 bases, with 18 bases in between. Via the germline V gene, CDR1 is MNHNS and CDR2 SASEGT. The CDR3, cysteine through phenylalanine, is 15 amino acids long. Left in the record is the CDR3 DNA by itself, 45 bases read in frame from the first base.